A selection of T cell receptor beta chains follows, all from one sample in a study of identical twins. TCRdb called the 5' RACE reads again in MiXCR, with one record for every CDR3 protein. The profile shows about 890,000 distinct CDR3 sequences, around an eighth of them singletons. The same data also contributed to another study, on yellow fever vaccine responses in identical twins.

The source material was PBMCs. These receptors originate from a woman aged 18-30 years in good health. CDR3s include the opening cysteine and the closing phenylalanine or tryptophan. Fields, in order: CDR3 length, D gene, clone size, V gene, J gene, CDR3 DNA, CDR3 protein. The D gene is left open where the match is weak. The size of a clone is reported for some rows only, either as once, few or many, or as a class for expanded clones.

14	-	few	TRBV20-1	TRBJ2-5	TGCAGTGCTAGACGGACGGGCACGGGTGAGACCCAGTACTTC	CSARRTGTGETQYF
15	TRBD2	few	TRBV7-9	TRBJ2-3	TGTGCCAGCAGCTCGGCGGGGGTGAGCGGAGATACGCAGTATTTT	CASSSAGVSGDTQYF
16	-	-	TRBV7-8	TRBJ2-3	TGTGCCAGCAGCGCAACAGGGCCCGCAAACACAGATACGCAGTATTTT	CASSATGPANTDTQYF
11	-	-	TRBV20-1	TRBJ1-1	TGCAGTGCAACTGCTCCGGGAGAAGCTTTCTTT	CSATAPGEAFF
18	TRBD2	-	TRBV3-1	TRBJ2-3	TGTGCCAGCAGCAAGGGACTAGCGGGAGATGGAAGCGCAGATACGCAGTATTTT	CASSKGLAGDGSADTQYF
15	-	few	TRBV5-6	TRBJ2-4	TGTGCCAGCAGCTTGACGGGGGCCTCGCGGAACATTCAGTACTTC	CASSLTGASRNIQYF
16	-	-	TRBV24-1	TRBJ2-1	TGTGCCACCAGTGATTTGCAAAGCAGTTCCTACAATGAGCAGTTCTTC	CATSDLQSSSYNEQFF
11	-	-	TRBV10-3	TRBJ1-1	TGTGCCATCAGATTGAACACTGAAGCTTTCTTT	CAIRLNTEAFF
18	-	many	TRBV5-6	TRBJ1-1	TGTGCCAGCAGACCATACGGCCAGATGGGATTCGGGGACACTGAAGCTTTCTTT	CASRPYGQMGFGDTEAFF
13	-	many	TRBV10-1	TRBJ2-5	TGCGCCAGCAGTGGACACCACCAAGAGACCCAGTACTTC	CASSGHHQETQYF
19	-	many	TRBV27	TRBJ1-4	TGTGCCAGCAGTTTATCGTCTTTTATGGCGGGGACTTCAGGGGAAAAACTGTTTTTT	CASSLSSFMAGTSGEKLFF
17	-	many	TRBV5-6	TRBJ1-6	TGTGCCAGCAGTAACGACGGTGCGCTCTCCTATAATTCACCCCTCCACTTT	CASSNDGALSYNSPLHF
14	TRBD2	many	TRBV12-3/TRBV12-4	TRBJ2-1	TGTGCCAGCGCCGGGGGGGCTTCCTACAATGAGCAGTTCTTC	CASAGGASYNEQFF
13	TRBD1	many	TRBV20-1	TRBJ1-1	TGCAGTGCTAGAGGGACAGGGGACACTGAAGCTTTCTTT	CSARGTGDTEAFF
15	TRBD1	-	TRBV12-3/TRBV12-4	TRBJ1-3	TGTGCCAGCAGTGGGGACAGTCTCTCTGGAAACACCATATATTTT	CASSGDSLSGNTIYF
17	TRBD2	many	TRBV7-2	TRBJ2-5	TGTGCCAGCAGCTTAGTGCGACTAGCGGGGGCTCAAGAGACCCAGTACTTC	CASSLVRLAGAQETQYF
13	TRBD1	-	TRBV6-1	TRBJ2-5	TGTGCCAGCAAAGGGACAGGGTCAAAGACCCAGTACTTC	CASKGTGSKTQYF
16	TRBD1	few	TRBV10-3	TRBJ1-1	TGTGCCATCAGTCAAAGCCCCGGGACAGGGGCTTTTGAAGCTTTCTTT	CAISQSPGTGAFEAFF
16	-	few	TRBV28	TRBJ2-6	TGTGCCAGCCGGGGTCAGGGGACCTCTGGGGCCAACGTCCTGACTTTC	CASRGQGTSGANVLTF
15	-	-	TRBV12-3/TRBV12-4	TRBJ2-5	TGTGCCAGCAGTCTCCCCCACATGAAACTAGAGACCCAGTACTTC	CASSLPHMKLETQYF
16	TRBD2	few	TRBV3-1	TRBJ2-3	TGTGCCAGCAGCCGACTAGCGGGAGGAGGCACAGATACGCAGTATTTT	CASSRLAGGGTDTQYF
15	-	few	TRBV3-1	TRBJ1-6	TGTGCCAGCAGCCAAGAGTCGTTTGGGCTTTCACCCCTCCACTTT	CASSQESFGLSPLHF
14	TRBD2	many	TRBV2	TRBJ2-1	TGTGCCAGCCTACCGGGACTAGCGTACAATGAGCAGTTCTTC	CASLPGLAYNEQFF
14	-	few	TRBV20-1	TRBJ2-1	TGCAGTGCCGCCACCGGGACACCCTACAATGAGCAGTTCTTC	CSAATGTPYNEQFF
14	-	-	TRBV7-9	TRBJ1-4	TGTGCCAGCAGCGAGGTGGGACACGATGAAAAACTGTTTTTT	CASSEVGHDEKLFF
14	-	-	TRBV7-9	TRBJ2-3	TGTGCCAGCAGCGTTACTAGAGTCGGAGATACGCAGTATTTT	CASSVTRVGDTQYF
18	TRBD2	-	TRBV20-1	TRBJ2-1	TGCAGTGCCGTCCGACTAGCGGGAGGGCCGAGCTCCTACAATGAGCAGTTCTTC	CSAVRLAGGPSSYNEQFF
16	-	few	TRBV6-1	TRBJ2-4	TGTGCCAGCGCTGGGAGGCAGGGCGCGGGCAAAAACATTCAGTACTTC	CASAGRQGAGKNIQYF
17	TRBD2	few	TRBV7-2	TRBJ2-2	TGTGCCAGCAGCTTAGCGCTTCTAGCGGGAGTTCCCGGGGAGCTGTTTTTT	CASSLALLAGVPGELFF
16	TRBD1	few	TRBV20-1	TRBJ1-4	TGCAGTGCTAGAGACCAAAGGACAGGGCGGAATGAAAAACTGTTTTTT	CSARDQRTGRNEKLFF
14	-	-	TRBV12-3/TRBV12-4	TRBJ2-3	TGTGCCAGCAGTTTCGTTGGGGTCACAGATACGCAGTATTTT	CASSFVGVTDTQYF
15	TRBD1	-	TRBV10-2	TRBJ2-1	TGCGCCACCAAAGCGACCTCCGGGACAGGGAATGAGCAGTTCTTC	CATKATSGTGNEQFF
15	-	once	TRBV2	TRBJ2-1	TGTGCCAGCCAGAACGGGGTAGCAGCCTACAATGAGCAGTTCTTC	CASQNGVAAYNEQFF
12	-	few	TRBV12-3/TRBV12-4	TRBJ2-1	TGTGCCAGCAGTTTCGGGCGCAATGAGCAGTTCTTC	CASSFGRNEQFF
18	-	few	TRBV4-1	TRBJ2-2	TGCGCCAGCAGCCAAGGGGTAGCGCTGAGGGGGTTCACCGGGGAGCTGTTTTTT	CASSQGVALRGFTGELFF
14	-	-	TRBV20-1	TRBJ2-5	TGCAGTGTTATAGATTTGCCTAGCGAGGGGACCCAGTACTTC	CSVIDLPSEGTQYF
18	TRBD1	-	TRBV12-3/TRBV12-4	TRBJ2-2	TGTGCCAGCAGTTTCAGTTGGAGGGACAGGGGTTTGCCCGGGGAGCTGTTTTTT	CASSFSWRDRGLPGELFF
15	-	-	TRBV7-2	TRBJ2-2	TGTGCCAGCAGAAGAGATACAGGGATGGCCGGGGAGCTGTTTTTT	CASRRDTGMAGELFF
15	-	many	TRBV3-1	TRBJ2-1	TGTGCCAGCAGCCAAGGAACGGTAGCTGGCAATGAGCAGTTCTTC	CASSQGTVAGNEQFF
15	-	-	TRBV27	TRBJ2-1	TGTGCCAGCAGTTCCCTCGGGACCGCGTACAATGAGCAGTTCTTC	CASSSLGTAYNEQFF
15	-	-	TRBV20-1	TRBJ2-5	TGCAGTGCTAGAGATGGGTTAGCCTGGGGCGAGACCCAGTACTTC	CSARDGLAWGETQYF
12	-	-	TRBV28	TRBJ1-1	TGTGCCAGCAGTTTACCCCTCGCGGGAGCTTTCTTT	CASSLPLAGAFF
17	-	few	TRBV5-1	TRBJ2-5	TGCGCCAGCACCCTGTCTGGGATGTGGCGGAACCAAGAGACCCAGTACTTC	CASTLSGMWRNQETQYF
16	-	few	TRBV28	TRBJ2-3	TGTGCCAGCAGAGCAGGGGGGCTTCTTCACACAGATACGCAGTATTTT	CASRAGGLLHTDTQYF
16	-	many	TRBV20-1	TRBJ1-6	TGCAGTGCTAGAGATCGGGGGGGCTCCTATAATTCACCCCTCCACTTT	CSARDRGGSYNSPLHF